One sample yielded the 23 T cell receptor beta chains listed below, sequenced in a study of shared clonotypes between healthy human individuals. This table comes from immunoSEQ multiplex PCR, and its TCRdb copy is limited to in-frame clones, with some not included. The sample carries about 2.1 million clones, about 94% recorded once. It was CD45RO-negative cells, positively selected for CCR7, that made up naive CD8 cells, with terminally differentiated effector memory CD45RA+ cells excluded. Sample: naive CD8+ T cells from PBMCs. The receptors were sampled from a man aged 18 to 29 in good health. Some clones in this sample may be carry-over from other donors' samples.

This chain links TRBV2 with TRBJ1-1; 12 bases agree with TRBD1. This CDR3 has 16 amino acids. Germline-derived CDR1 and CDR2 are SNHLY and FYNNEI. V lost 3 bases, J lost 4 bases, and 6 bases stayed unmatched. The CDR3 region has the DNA TGTGCCAGCAGTGAGGGACAGGGGGCTACCGGCACTGAAGCTTTCTTT. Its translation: CASSEGQGATGTEAFF.

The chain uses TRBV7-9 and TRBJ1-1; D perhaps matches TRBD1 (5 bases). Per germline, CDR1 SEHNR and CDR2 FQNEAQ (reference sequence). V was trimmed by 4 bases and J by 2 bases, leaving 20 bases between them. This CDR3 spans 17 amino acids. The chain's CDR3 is CASSYPLLGAKNTEAFF. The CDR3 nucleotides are TGTGCCAGCAGCTATCCCCTCCTCGGGGCAAAAAACACTGAAGCTTTCTTT.

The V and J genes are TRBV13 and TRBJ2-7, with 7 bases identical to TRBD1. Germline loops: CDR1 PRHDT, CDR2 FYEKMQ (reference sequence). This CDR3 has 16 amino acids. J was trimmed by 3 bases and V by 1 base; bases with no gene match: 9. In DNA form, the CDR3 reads TGTGCCAGCAGCTTAGACCCAGGGGGTGGTCTCTACGAGCAGTACTTC. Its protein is CASSLDPGGGLYEQYF.

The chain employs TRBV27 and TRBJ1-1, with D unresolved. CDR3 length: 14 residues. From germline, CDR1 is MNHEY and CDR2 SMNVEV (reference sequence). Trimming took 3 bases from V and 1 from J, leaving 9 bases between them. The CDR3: CASSFHAQNTEAFF. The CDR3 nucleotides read TGTGCCAGCAGTTTCCACGCCCAGAACACTGAAGCTTTCTTT.

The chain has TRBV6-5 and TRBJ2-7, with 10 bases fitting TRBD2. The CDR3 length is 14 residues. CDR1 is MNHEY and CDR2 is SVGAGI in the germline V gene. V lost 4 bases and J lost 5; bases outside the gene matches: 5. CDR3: CASSSTSGTDEQYF. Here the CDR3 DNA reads TGTGCCAGCAGTTCTACTAGCGGGACGGACGAGCAGTACTTC.

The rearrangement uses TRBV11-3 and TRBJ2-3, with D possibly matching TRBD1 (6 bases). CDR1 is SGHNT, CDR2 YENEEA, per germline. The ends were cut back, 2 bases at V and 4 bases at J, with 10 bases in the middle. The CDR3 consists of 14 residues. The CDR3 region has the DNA TGTGCCAGCAGCTTAAGGGGGATCCCAGATACGCAGTATTTT. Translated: CASSLRGIPDTQYF.

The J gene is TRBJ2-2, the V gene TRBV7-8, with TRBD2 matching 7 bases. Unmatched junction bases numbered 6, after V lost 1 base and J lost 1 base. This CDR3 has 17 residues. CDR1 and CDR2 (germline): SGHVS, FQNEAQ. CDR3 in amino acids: CASSLGWQRENTGELFF. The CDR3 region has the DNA TGTGCCAGCAGCTTAGGTTGGCAGCGGGAGAACACCGGGGAGCTGTTTTTT. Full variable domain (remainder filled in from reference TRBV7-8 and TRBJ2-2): GAGVSQSPRYKVAKRGQDVALRCDPISGHVSLFWYQQALGQGPEFLTYFQNEAQLDKSGLPSDRFFAERPEGSVSTLKIQRTQQEDSAVYLCASSLGWQRENTGELFFGEGSRLTVL.

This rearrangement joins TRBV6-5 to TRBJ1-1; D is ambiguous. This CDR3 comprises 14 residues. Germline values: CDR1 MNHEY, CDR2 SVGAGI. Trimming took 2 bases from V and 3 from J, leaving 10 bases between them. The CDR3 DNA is TGTGCCAGCAGTTACAGCGAGGTGTACACTGAAGCTTTCTTT. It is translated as CASSYSEVYTEAFF.

DNA for the CDR3: TGTGCCAGCAGCTTAGCGATGGCAGCAGGAGAGACCCAGTACTTC. Protein: CASSLAMAAGETQYF. This chain uses TRBV7-9 with TRBJ2-5; D is undetermined. This CDR3 is 15 amino acids long. CDR1 is SEHNR, CDR2 FQNEAQ, per germline (reference sequence). The V end was cut by 0 bases, the J end by 4 bases, with 12 bases between.

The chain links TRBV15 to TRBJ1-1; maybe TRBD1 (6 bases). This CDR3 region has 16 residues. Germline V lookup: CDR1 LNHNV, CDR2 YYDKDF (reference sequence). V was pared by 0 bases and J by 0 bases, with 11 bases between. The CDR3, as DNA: TGTGCCACCAGCAGAGATACCGAGGGGGTGAACACTGAAGCTTTCTTT. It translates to CATSRDTEGVNTEAFF.

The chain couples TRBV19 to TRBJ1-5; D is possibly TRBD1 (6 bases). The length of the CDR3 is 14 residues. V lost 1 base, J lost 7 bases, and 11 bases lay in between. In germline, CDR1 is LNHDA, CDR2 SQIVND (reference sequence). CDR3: CASSIVTGKQPQHF. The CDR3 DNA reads TGTGCCAGTAGTATAGTAACAGGGAAACAGCCCCAGCATTTT. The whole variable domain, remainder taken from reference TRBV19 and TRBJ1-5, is DGGITQSPKYLFRKEGQNVTLSCEQNLNHDAMYWYRQDPGQGLRLIYYSQIVNDFQKGDIAEGYSVSREKKESFPLTVTSAQKNPTAFYLCASSIVTGKQPQHFGDGTRLSIL.

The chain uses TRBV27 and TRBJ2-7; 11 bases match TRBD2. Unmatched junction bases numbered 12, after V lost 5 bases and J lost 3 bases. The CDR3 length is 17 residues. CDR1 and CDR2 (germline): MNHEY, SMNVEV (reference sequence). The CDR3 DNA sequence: TGTGCCAGCAGTCCCGATCTAGCGGGAGGAACTATCTACGAGCAGTACTTC. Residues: CASSPDLAGGTIYEQYF.

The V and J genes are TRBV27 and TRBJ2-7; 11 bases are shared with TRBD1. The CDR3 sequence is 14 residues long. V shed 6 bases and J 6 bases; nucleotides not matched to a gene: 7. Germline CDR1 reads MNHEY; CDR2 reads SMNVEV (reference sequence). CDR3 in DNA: TGTGCCAGCAGCCCGGACAGGGGGCAGAGCGAGCAGTACTTC. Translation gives CASSPDRGQSEQYF.

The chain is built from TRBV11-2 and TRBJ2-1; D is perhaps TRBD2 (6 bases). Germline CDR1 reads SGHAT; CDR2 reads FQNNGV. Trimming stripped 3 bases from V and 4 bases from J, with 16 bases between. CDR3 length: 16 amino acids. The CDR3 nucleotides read TGTGCCAGCAGCTTTGGGGTGGGTAGCGGATACAATGAGCAGTTCTTC. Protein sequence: CASSFGVGSGYNEQFF.

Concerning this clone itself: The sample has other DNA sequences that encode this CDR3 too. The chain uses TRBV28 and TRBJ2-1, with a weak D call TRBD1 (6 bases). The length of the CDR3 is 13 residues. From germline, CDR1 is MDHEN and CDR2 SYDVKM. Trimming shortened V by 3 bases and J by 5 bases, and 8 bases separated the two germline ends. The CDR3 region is CASSLAGDNEQFF. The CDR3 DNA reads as TGTGCCAGCAGTTTGGCAGGGGACAATGAGCAGTTCTTC.

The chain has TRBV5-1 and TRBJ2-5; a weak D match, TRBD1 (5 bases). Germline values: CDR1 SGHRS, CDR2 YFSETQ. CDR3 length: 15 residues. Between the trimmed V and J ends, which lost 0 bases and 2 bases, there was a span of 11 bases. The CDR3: CASSLEGVLQETQYF. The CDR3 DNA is TGCGCCAGCAGCTTGGAAGGGGTTTTGCAAGAGACCCAGTACTTC.

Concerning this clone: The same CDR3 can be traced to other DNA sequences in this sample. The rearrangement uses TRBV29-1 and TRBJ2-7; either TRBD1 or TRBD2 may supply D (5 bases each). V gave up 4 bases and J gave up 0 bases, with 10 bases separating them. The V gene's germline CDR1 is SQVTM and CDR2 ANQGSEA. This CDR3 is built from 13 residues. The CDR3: CSVAGRSSYEQYF. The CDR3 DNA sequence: TGCAGCGTTGCAGGGAGAAGCTCCTACGAGCAGTACTTC.

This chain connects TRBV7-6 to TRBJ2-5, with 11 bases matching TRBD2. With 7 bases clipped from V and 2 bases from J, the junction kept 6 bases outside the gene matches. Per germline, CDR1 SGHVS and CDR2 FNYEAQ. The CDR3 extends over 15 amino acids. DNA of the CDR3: TGTGCCAGCACCAGACTAGCGGGACTTCAAGAGACCCAGTACTTC. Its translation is CASTRLAGLQETQYF.

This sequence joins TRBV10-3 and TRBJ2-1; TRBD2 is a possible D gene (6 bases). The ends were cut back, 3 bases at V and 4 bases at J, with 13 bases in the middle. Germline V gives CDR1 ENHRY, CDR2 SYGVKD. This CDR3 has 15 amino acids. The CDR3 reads CAISETREKYNEQFF. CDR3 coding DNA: TGTGCCATCAGTGAAACGCGGGAAAAATACAATGAGCAGTTCTTC.

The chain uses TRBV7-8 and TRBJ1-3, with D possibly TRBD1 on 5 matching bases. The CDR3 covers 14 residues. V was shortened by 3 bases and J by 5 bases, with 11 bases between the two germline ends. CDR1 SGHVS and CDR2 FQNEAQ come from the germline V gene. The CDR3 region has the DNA TGTGCCAGCAGCTTTAGGCAGGACAGAAACACCATATATTTT. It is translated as CASSFRQDRNTIYF. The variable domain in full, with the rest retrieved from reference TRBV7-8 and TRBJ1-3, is GAGVSQSPRYKVAKRGQDVALRCDPISGHVSLFWYQQALGQGPEFLTYFQNEAQLDKSGLPSDRFFAERPEGSVSTLKIQRTQQEDSAVYLCASSFRQDRNTIYFGEGSWLTVV.

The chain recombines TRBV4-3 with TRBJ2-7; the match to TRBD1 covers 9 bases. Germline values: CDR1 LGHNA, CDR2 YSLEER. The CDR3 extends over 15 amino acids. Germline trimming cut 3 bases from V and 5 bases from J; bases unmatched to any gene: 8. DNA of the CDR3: TGCGCCAGCAGCCAGACGGACAGGGGACGGGACGAGCAGTACTTC. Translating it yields CASSQTDRGRDEQYF.

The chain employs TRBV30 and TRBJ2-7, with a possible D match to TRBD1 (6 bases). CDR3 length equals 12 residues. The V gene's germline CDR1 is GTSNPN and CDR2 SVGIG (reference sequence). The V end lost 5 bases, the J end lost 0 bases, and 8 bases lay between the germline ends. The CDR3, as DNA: TGTGCCTGGGCGGACAGCTCCTACGAGCAGTACTTC. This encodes CAWADSSYEQYF.

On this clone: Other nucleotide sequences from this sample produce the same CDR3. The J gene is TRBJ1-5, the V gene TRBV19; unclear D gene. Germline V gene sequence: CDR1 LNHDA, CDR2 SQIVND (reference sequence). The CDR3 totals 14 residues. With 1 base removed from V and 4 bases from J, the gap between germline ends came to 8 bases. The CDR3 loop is CASSIVPGNQPQHF. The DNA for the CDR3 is TGTGCCAGTAGTATAGTTCCGGGGAATCAGCCCCAGCATTTT. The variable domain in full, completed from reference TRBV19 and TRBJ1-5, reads DGGITQSPKYLFRKEGQNVTLSCEQNLNHDAMYWYRQDPGQGLRLIYYSQIVNDFQKGDIAEGYSVSREKKESFPLTVTSAQKNPTAFYLCASSIVPGNQPQHFGDGTRLSIL.